This entry describes one T cell receptor beta chain. The data originate from a study of blood T cell repertoires in COVID-19. The V gene's germline CDR1 is MNHGY and CDR2 SAAAGT. The CDR3 is made up of 14 amino acids. Trimming left V 2 bases short and J 2 bases short, with 9 bases between. Measured with immunoSEQ multiplex PCR; TCRdb has only the in-frame clones, and not every one. The data hold fewer than 250,000 clones, with approximately 86% observed a single time. The J gene is TRBJ1-2, the V gene TRBV6-8; TRBD1 might be the D (5 bases). The sample taken for sequencing was peripheral blood. The TCR comes from a woman aged 55-70 years with active or convalescent COVID-19. The CDR3 sequence is CASSYLGGNYGYTF. CDR3 bases: TGTGCCAGCAGTTACCTCGGGGGGAACTATGGCTACACCTTC.